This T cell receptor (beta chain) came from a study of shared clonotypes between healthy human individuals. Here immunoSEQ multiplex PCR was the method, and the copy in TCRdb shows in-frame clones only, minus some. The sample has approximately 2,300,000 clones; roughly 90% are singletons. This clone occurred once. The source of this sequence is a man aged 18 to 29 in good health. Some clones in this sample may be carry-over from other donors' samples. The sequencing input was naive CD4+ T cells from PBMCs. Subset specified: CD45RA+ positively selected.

CDR3 residues: CAWGRSFWGTGSPLHF. DNA of the CDR3: TGTGCCTGGGGAAGGTCGTTTTGGGGGACGGGCTCACCCCTCCACTTT. The V gene is TRBV30, the J gene TRBJ1-6, with D perhaps matching TRBD1 (5 bases). Germline V CDR1 and CDR2: GTSNPN, SVGIG (reference sequence). Deletions cut 5 bases from V and 10 bases from J, with 24 bases between. The CDR3 extends over 16 amino acids. The variable domain in full, completed from reference TRBV30 and TRBJ1-6, reads SQTIHQWPATLVQPVGSPLSLECTVEGTSNPNLYWYRQAAGRGLQLLFYSVGIGQISSEVPQNLSASRPQDRQFILSSKKLLLSDSGFYLCAWGRSFWGTGSPLHFGNGTRLTVT.